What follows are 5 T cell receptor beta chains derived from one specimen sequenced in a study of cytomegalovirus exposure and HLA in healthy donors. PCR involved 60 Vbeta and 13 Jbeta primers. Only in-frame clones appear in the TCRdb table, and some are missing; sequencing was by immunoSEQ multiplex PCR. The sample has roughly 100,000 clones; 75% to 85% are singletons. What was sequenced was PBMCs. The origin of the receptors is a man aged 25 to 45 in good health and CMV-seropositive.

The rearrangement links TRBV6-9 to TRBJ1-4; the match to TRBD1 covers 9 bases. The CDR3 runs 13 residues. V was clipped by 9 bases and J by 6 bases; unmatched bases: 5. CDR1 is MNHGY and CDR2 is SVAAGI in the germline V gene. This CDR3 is CARWDRADEKLFF. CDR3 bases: TGTGCCAGGTGGGACAGGGCTGATGAAAAACTGTTTTTT.

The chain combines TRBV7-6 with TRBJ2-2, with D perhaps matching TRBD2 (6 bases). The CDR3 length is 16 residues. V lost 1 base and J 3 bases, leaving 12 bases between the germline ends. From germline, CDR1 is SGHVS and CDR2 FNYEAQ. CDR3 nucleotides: TGTGCCAGCAGCTTAGGGGTGCGGGGCTACACCGGGGAGCTGTTTTTT. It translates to CASSLGVRGYTGELFF.

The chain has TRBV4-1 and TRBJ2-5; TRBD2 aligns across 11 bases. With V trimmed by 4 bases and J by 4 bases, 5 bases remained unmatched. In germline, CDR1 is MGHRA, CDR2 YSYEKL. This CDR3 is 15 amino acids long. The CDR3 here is CASSPLTSGAETQYF. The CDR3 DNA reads TGCGCCAGCAGCCCTCTGACTAGCGGGGCAGAGACCCAGTACTTC.

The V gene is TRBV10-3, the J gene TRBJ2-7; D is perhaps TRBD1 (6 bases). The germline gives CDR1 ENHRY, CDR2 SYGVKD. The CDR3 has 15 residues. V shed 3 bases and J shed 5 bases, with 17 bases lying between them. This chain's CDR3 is CAISDRGQGKDEQYF. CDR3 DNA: TGTGCCATCAGTGACCGCGGCCAGGGGAAAGACGAGCAGTACTTC.

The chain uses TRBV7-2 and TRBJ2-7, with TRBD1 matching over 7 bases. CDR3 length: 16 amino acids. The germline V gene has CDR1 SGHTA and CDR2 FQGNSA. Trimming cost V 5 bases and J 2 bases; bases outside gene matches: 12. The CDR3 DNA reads TGTGCCAGCAGCCACAGGACAGGTTGGGTTCCCTACGAGCAGTACTTC. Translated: CASSHRTGWVPYEQYF.